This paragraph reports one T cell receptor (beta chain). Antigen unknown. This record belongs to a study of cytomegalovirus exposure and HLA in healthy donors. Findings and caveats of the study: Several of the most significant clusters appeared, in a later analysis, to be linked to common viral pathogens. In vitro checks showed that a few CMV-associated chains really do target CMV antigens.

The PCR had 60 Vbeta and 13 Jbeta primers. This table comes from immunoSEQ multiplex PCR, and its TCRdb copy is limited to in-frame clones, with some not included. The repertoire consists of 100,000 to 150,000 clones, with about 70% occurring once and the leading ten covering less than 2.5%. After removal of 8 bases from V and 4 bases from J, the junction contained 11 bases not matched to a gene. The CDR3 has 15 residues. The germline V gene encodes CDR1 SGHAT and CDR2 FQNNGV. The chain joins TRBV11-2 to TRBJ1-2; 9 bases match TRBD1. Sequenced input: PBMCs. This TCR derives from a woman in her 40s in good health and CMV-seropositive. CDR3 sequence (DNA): TGTGCCAGCGGGAGAGGGACAGGGAATTCCTATGGCTACACCTTC. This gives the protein CASGRGTGNSYGYTF. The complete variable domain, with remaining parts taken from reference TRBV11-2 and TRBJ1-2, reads EAGVAQSPRYKIIEKRQSVAFWCNPISGHATLYWYQQILGQGPKLLIQFQNNGVVDDSQLPKDRFSAERLKGVDSTLKIQPAKLEDSAVYLCASGRGTGNSYGYTFGSGTRLTVV.